A selection of T cell receptor beta chains follows, all from one sample in a study of shared clonotypes between healthy human individuals. This table comes from immunoSEQ multiplex PCR, and its TCRdb copy is limited to in-frame clones, with some not included. The sample consists of about 490,000 clones, around 85% of them appearing once. Sequencing used PBMCs. The source of these receptors is a woman aged 40 to 50 in good health. Some clones in this sample may be carry-over from other donors' samples. Both conserved end residues are part of each CDR3. D genes are given only for firm matches. Clone size is not always given. Where it is, it says once, few, many or a class for expanded clones.

j_call | clone_size | d_call | v_call | cdr3_nt | cdr3_aa
TRBJ1-3 | . | . | TRBV28 | TGTGCGGGAACGGGTTTGAGCTCTGGAAACACCATATATTTT | CAGTGLSSGNTIYF
TRBJ2-2 | . | . | TRBV6-4 | TGTGCCAGCAGCCCTAGCACCTCGAACACCGGGGAGCTGTTTTTT | CASSPSTSNTGELFF
TRBJ2-7 | . | TRBD1 | TRBV10-3 | TGTGCCATCGGCGGACAGGGCTCGTACGAGCAGTACTTC | CAIGGQGSYEQYF
TRBJ2-5 | . | TRBD2 | TRBV7-8 | TGTGCCAGCAGCTCTCCGGGACTAGCGGAACAAGAGACCCAGTACTTC | CASSSPGLAEQETQYF
TRBJ2-7 | . | . | TRBV5-1 | TGCGCCAGCAGCAGGGCCCCCCTCGAGCAGTACTTC | CASSRAPLEQYF
TRBJ2-7 | . | . | TRBV7-8 | TGTGCCAGCGGTCCCAGCCGTGGGGGCGAGCAGTACTTC | CASGPSRGGEQYF
TRBJ2-5 | . | . | TRBV25-1 | TGTGCCAGCAGTGATCGCGGGTACCAAGAGACCCAGTACTTC | CASSDRGYQETQYF
TRBJ1-1 | . | . | TRBV7-3 | TGTGCCAGCAGCAGGGTTCGGGACACTGAAGCTTTCTTT | CASSRVRDTEAFF
TRBJ1-4 | . | . | TRBV19 | TGTGCCACCGGGACACTCAATGAAAAACTGTTTTTT | CATGTLNEKLFF
TRBJ2-2 | . | . | TRBV10-3 | TGTGCCATCAGTGAGTCAGCCGGGGAGCTGTTTTTT | CAISESAGELFF
TRBJ2-7 | . | . | TRBV5-4 | TGTGCCAGCAGCCACGACCACTACGAGCAGTACTTC | CASSHDHYEQYF
TRBJ2-7 | . | TRBD2 | TRBV18 | TGTGCCAGCTCACCCGGACTAGCGGGTAATTCCTACGAGCAGTACTTC | CASSPGLAGNSYEQYF
TRBJ2-3 | few | . | TRBV12-5 | TGTGCTAGTGGCCCTTCGGGCGGGACAGATACGCAGTATTTT | CASGPSGGTDTQYF
TRBJ2-7 | . | . | TRBV11-2 | TGTGCCAGCAGAACATTGGGGTCGGGTAAGCGATACGAGCAGTACTTC | CASRTLGSGKRYEQYF
TRBJ1-3 | . | . | TRBV7-2 | TGTGCCAGCAGCTTAGAAGGAAGCTCTGGAAACACCATATATTTT | CASSLEGSSGNTIYF
TRBJ1-5 | . | . | TRBV7-9 | TGTGCCAGCAGCTTAGGAGGGACGTACAATCAGCCCCAGCATTTT | CASSLGGTYNQPQHF
TRBJ1-1 | . | TRBD1 | TRBV18 | TGTGCCAGCTCACCCCGGAATGGACAGGGTGCGTTCCCGTCTGAAGCTTTCTTT | CASSPRNGQGAFPSEAFF
TRBJ2-1 | . | TRBD2 | TRBV11-3 | TGTGCCAGCAGCCGGAGTCGGACTAGCCCCAATGAGCAGTTCTTC | CASSRSRTSPNEQFF
TRBJ2-7 | . | . | TRBV29-1 | TGCAGCGTTGTTGGACCCTCCTACGAGCAGTACTTC | CSVVGPSYEQYF
TRBJ2-7 | . | TRBD1 | TRBV11-2 | TGTGCCAGCAGAGCTGGACAGGGATTGGACGAGCAGTACTTC | CASRAGQGLDEQYF
TRBJ2-1 | . | . | TRBV5-1 | TGCGCCAGCAGCTTGTATCGGGAGCAGTTCTTC | CASSLYREQFF
TRBJ2-2 | . | TRBD2 | TRBV7-2 | TGTGCCAGCAGCTTAAACGCCGGGAGGGCGGCCGGGGAGCTGTTTTTT | CASSLNAGRAAGELFF
TRBJ2-1 | many | . | TRBV5-8 | TGTGCCAGCAGCTTGGGAGGGTTCAATGAGCAGTTCTTC | CASSLGGFNEQFF
TRBJ2-2 | . | . | TRBV15 | TGTGCCACCAGCAGAGATTTTAGTCCCGGGGAGCTGTTTTTT | CATSRDFSPGELFF
TRBJ2-5 | . | . | TRBV7-2 | TGTGCCAGCAGCTTAGGGGGGAACCAAGAGACCCAGTACTTC | CASSLGGNQETQYF
TRBJ2-1 | few | TRBD1 | TRBV12-5 | TGTGCTAGTGGTCAGGACAGGTACAATGAGCAGTTCTTC | CASGQDRYNEQFF
TRBJ2-2 | . | TRBD2 | TRBV27 | TGTGCCAGCGCCTCATGGGGCAGCGGACTAGCCAACACCGGGGAGCTGTTTTTT | CASASWGSGLANTGELFF
TRBJ2-7 | . | . | TRBV5-4 | TGTGCCAGCAGCTTGGTGAGTCTGGCCGACGAGCAGTACTTC | CASSLVSLADEQYF
TRBJ1-4 | . | TRBD1 | TRBV4-1 | TGCGCCAGCAGCCCAACCGGGACAGGGGTTGAAAAACTGTTTTTT | CASSPTGTGVEKLFF
TRBJ2-7 | . | . | TRBV27 | TGTGCCAGCAGTTTAAAATTGGGGACAACTGGGAGTTTCTACGAGCAGTACTTC | CASSLKLGTTGSFYEQYF
TRBJ2-2 | . | . | TRBV9 | TGTGCCAGCAGCGTAGACGCGGCCGGGGAGCTGTTTTTT | CASSVDAAGELFF
TRBJ2-6 | . | . | TRBV5-4 | TGTGCCAGCAGCCTAGGTTTTCGAGGACGCTCTGGGGCCAACGTCCTGACTTTC | CASSLGFRGRSGANVLTF
TRBJ2-1 | . | . | TRBV29-1 | TGCAGCGTTGAAGAAGCCTGGGTAGGGGAGAATGAGCAGTTCTTC | CSVEEAWVGENEQFF
TRBJ2-7 | . | TRBD2 | TRBV6-6 | TGTGCCAGCAGTTACCCGGGAGGGGAGCAGTACTTC | CASSYPGGEQYF
TRBJ1-6 | . | . | TRBV4-3 | TGCGCCAGCAGCCAAGGGGTGGGGGCCTCCTATAATTCACCCCTCCACTTT | CASSQGVGASYNSPLHF
TRBJ2-7 | few | TRBD2 | TRBV9 | TGTGCCAGCAGCGTAGCGACTAGCGGGGATGAACCCATCTACGAGCAGTACTTC | CASSVATSGDEPIYEQYF
TRBJ2-7 | . | . | TRBV30 | TGTGCCTACCTCGGGGGGCACGAGCAGTACTTC | CAYLGGHEQYF
TRBJ2-2 | . | . | TRBV7-2 | TGTGCCAGCAGCTTAGTCACCGGGCCCGGGGAGCTGTTTTTT | CASSLVTGPGELFF
TRBJ2-7 | few | TRBD2 | TRBV10-2 | TGCGCCAGCGGAGGGTCTGGGACTAGCGGGAGGGGGTCCTACGAGCAGTACTTC | CASGGSGTSGRGSYEQYF
TRBJ2-7 | once | . | TRBV12-2 | TGTGCAAGTCGCTTAGAATTTTGGGCGACCCGACCCTACGAGCAGTACTTC | CASRLEFWATRPYEQYF
TRBJ2-3 | . | TRBD1 | TRBV5-1 | TGCGCCAGCAGCTTGGGTCGGGGACAGATCTACACAGATACGCAGTATTTT | CASSLGRGQIYTDTQYF
TRBJ2-7 | . | TRBD1 | TRBV28 | TGTGCCAGCAATACGGGACAGGTTACGGAGCAGTACTTC | CASNTGQVTEQYF
TRBJ2-7 | . | TRBD1 | TRBV6-1 | TGTGCCAGCAGGGAGGGGACAGGGGGCCCGCGGGAGCAGTACTTC | CASREGTGGPREQYF
TRBJ2-7 | once | . | TRBV5-6 | TGTGCCAGCAGCTTGGGTCGGACCCTCTACGAGCAGTACTTC | CASSLGRTLYEQYF
TRBJ1-1 | . | . | TRBV28 | TGTGCCAGCAGGTCGGGGGCGCTGGACACTGAAGCTTTCTTT | CASRSGALDTEAFF
TRBJ2-3 | many | . | TRBV28 | TGTGCCAGCAGTTTATTCGGGGTGTCCACAGATACGCAGTATTTT | CASSLFGVSTDTQYF
TRBJ2-2 | . | . | TRBV10-2 | TGCGCCAGCAACGAGGGACTTTACACCGGGGAGCTGTTTTTT | CASNEGLYTGELFF
TRBJ2-2 | . | . | TRBV4-2 | TGTGCCAGCAGCCAAGATCTGGGCGGGGAGCTGTTTTTT | CASSQDLGGELFF
TRBJ2-3 | . | . | TRBV7-2 | TGTGCCAGCAGCTTCGGTGGCTCTTCTAGCACAGATACGCAGTATTTT | CASSFGGSSSTDTQYF
TRBJ1-3 | . | . | TRBV13 | TGTGCCAGCAGCTTGCCACAACTCTCTGGAAACACCATATATTTT | CASSLPQLSGNTIYF
TRBJ2-5 | . | . | TRBV10-3 | TGTGCCACCCACTTAGCGCCCCAAGAGACCCAGTACTTC | CATHLAPQETQYF
TRBJ2-3 | once | . | TRBV29-1 | TGCAGCGTCGCCCTCCTAGCTAATGGGGATACGCAGTATTTT | CSVALLANGDTQYF
TRBJ1-2 | . | . | TRBV11-2 | TGTGCCAGCAGCCCGTACGCATTGGGCTATGGCTACACCTTC | CASSPYALGYGYTF
TRBJ2-1 | . | TRBD2 | TRBV28 | TGTGCCAGCAAAGGGACTAGCGGAACCTCCTACAATGAGCAGTTCTTC | CASKGTSGTSYNEQFF
TRBJ2-1 | . | TRBD2 | TRBV5-1 | TGCGCCAGCAGCATCGCCGGGACTAGCGGGATAGATGAGCAGTTCTTC | CASSIAGTSGIDEQFF
TRBJ2-1 | many | TRBD2 | TRBV27 | TGTGCCAGCAGTTTGTCGGGACTAGCTAAGATTGGTGAGCAGTTCTTC | CASSLSGLAKIGEQFF